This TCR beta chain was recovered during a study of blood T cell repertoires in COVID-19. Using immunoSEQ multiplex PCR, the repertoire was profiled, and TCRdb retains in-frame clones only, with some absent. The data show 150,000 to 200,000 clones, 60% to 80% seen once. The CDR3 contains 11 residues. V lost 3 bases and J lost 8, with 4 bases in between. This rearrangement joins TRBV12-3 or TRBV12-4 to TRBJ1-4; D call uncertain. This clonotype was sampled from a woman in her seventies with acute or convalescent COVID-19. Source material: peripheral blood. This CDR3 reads CASSFGEKLFF. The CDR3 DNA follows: TGTGCCAGCAGTTTCGGGGAAAAACTGTTTTTT.